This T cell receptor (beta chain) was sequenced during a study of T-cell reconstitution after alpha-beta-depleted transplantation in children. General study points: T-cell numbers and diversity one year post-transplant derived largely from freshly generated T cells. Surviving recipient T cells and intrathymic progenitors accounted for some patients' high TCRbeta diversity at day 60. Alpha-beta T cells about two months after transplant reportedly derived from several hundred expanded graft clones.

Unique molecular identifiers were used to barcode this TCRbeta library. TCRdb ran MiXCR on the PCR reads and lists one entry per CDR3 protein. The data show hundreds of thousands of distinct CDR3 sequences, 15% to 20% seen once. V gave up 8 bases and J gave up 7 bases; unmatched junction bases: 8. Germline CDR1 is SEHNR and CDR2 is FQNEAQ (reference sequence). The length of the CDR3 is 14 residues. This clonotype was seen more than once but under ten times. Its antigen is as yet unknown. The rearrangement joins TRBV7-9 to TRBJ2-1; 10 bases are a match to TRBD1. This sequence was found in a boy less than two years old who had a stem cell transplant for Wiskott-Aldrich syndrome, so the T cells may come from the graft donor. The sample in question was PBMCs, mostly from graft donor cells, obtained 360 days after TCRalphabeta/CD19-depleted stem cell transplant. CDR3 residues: CASGARQGANEQFF. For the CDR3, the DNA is TGTGCCAGCGGAGCGAGACAGGGGGCGAATGAGCAGTTCTTC.